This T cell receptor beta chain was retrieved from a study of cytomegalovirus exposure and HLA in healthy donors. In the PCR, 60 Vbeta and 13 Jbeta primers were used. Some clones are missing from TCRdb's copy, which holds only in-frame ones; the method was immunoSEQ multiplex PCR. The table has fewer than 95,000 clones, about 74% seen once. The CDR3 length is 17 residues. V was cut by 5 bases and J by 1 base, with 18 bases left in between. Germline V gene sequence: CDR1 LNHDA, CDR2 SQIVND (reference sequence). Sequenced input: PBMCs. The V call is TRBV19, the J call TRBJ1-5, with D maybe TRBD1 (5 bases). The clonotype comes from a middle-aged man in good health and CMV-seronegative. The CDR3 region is CASSSNAGGGSNQPQHF. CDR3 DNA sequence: TGTGCCAGTAGTTCTAACGCTGGCGGGGGAAGCAATCAGCCCCAGCATTTT.